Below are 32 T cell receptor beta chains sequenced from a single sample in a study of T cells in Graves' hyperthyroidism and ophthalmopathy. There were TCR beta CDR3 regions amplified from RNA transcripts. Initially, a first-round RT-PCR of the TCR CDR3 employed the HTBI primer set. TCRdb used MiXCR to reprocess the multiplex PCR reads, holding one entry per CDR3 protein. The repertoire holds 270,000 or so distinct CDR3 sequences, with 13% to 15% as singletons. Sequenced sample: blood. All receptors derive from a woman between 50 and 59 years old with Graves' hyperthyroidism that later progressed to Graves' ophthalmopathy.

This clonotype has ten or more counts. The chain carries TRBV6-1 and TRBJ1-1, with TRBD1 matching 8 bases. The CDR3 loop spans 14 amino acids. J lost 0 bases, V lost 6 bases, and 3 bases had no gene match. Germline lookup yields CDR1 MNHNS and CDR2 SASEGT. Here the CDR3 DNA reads TGTGCCAGCAGGAGGGACAGGATGAACACTGAAGCTTTCTTT. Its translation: CASRRDRMNTEAFF.

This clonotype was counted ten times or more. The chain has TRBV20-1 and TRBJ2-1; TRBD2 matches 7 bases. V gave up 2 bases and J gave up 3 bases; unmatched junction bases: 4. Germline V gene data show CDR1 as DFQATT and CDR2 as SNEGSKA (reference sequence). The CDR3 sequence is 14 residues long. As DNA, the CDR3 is TGCAGTGCTAGACCTTTAGCGGGCTACAATGAGCAGTTCTTC. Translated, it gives CSARPLAGYNEQFF.

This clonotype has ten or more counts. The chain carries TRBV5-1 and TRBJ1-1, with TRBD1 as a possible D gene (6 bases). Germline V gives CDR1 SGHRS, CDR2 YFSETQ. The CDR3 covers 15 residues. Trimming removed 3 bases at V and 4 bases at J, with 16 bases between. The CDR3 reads CASSWGGGSGTEAFF. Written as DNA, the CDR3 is TGCGCCAGCAGCTGGGGGGGGGGCTCGGGCACTGAAGCTTTCTTT.

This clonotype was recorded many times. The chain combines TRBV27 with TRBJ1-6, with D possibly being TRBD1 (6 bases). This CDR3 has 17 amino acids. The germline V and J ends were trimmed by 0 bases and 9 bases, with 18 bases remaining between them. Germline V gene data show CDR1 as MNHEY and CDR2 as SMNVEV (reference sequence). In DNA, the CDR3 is TGTGCCAGCAGTTTATCGAGGGGGGCCCTAGCCGTTTCACCCCTCCACTTT. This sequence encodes CASSLSRGALAVSPLHF.

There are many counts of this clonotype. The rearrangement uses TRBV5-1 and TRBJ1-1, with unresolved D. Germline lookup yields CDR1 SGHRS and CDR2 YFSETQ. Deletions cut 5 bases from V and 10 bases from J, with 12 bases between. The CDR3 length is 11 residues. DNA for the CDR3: TGCGCCAGCAGTTTACTCGGCGTAGCTTTCTTT. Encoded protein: CASSLLGVAFF.

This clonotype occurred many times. The CDR3 protein is CASSGGQGRGTEAFF. The CDR3 bases are TGTGCCAGCAGTGGTGGACAGGGCCGGGGGACTGAAGCTTTCTTT. The chain carries TRBV6-1 and TRBJ1-1; 8 bases are shared with TRBD1. The CDR3 is 15 residues long. Germline-derived CDR1 and CDR2 are MNHNS and SASEGT. V lost 4 bases and J lost 5; bases outside the gene matches: 9.

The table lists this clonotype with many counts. CDR3 sequence reads: CAWSVSAGGEAFF. CDR3 nucleotides: TGTGCCTGGAGTGTTTCCGCGGGCGGTGAAGCTTTCTTT. The gene calls are TRBV30 and TRBJ1-1; D gene ambiguous. Trimming left V 0 bases short and J 7 bases short, with 12 bases between. Per the germline V gene, CDR1 is GTSNPN and CDR2 is SVGIG (reference sequence). The CDR3 is made up of 13 amino acids.

In nucleotides, the CDR3 is TGTGCCAGCAGTTTAGAGGGGGGGATAAAGGCCTACAATGAGCAGTTCTTC. This gives the protein CASSLEGGIKAYNEQFF. The V and J genes are TRBV27 and TRBJ2-1, with a possible D match to TRBD2 (7 bases). Germline V CDR1 and CDR2: MNHEY, SMNVEV (reference sequence). The CDR3 loop spans 17 amino acids. Trimming pared 2 bases from V and 2 bases from J, leaving 16 bases between.

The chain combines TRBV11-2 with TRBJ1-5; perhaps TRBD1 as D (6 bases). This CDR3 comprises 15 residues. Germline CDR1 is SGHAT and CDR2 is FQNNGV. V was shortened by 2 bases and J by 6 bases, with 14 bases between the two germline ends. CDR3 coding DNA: TGTGCCAGCAGCTTAAGGGGGGCGCTGGGTCAGCCCCAGCATTTT. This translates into CASSLRGALGQPQHF.

The CDR3 loop reads CASSSGSTHLFINYGYTF. The CDR3 DNA reads TGTGCCAGTAGTAGCGGCAGCACCCACCTTTTTATTAACTATGGCTACACCTTC. The V call is TRBV19, the J call TRBJ1-2; D is ambiguous. Trimming stripped 4 bases from V and 1 base from J, with 22 bases between. Germline CDR1 LNHDA, CDR2 SQIVND (reference sequence). There are 18 residues in the CDR3.

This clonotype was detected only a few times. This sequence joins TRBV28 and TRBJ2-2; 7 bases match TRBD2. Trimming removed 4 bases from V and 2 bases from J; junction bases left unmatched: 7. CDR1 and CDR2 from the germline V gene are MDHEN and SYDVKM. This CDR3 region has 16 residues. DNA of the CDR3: TGTGCCAGCAGTTCCCAGCGGGAACTCAACACCGGGGAGCTGTTTTTT. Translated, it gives CASSSQRELNTGELFF.

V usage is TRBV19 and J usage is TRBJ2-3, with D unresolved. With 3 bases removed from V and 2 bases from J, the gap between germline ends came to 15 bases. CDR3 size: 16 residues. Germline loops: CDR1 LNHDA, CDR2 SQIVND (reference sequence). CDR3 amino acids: CASSIELLRTTDTQYF. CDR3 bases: TGTGCCAGTAGTATTGAATTATTGCGCACCACAGATACGCAGTATTTT.

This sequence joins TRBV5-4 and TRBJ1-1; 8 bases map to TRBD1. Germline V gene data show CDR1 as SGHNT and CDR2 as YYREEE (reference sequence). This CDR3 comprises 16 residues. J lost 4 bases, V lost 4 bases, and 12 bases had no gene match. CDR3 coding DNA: TGTGCCAGCAGCGCCGGGGGGGCGCAGGGGGCCACTGAAGCTTTCTTT. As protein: CASSAGGAQGATEAFF. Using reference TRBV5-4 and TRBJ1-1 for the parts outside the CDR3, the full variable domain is ETGVTQSPTHLIKTRGQQVTLRCSSQSGHNTVSWYQQALGQGPQFIFQYYREEENGRGNFPPRFSGLQFPNYSSELNVNALELDDSALYLCASSAGGAQGATEAFFGQGTRLTVV.

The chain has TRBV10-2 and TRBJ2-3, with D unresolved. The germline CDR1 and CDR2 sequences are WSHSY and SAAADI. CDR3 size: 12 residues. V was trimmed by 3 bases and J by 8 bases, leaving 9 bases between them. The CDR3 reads CASSDSRGTQYF. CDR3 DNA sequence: TGCGCCAGCAGTGACAGCAGAGGTACGCAGTATTTT.

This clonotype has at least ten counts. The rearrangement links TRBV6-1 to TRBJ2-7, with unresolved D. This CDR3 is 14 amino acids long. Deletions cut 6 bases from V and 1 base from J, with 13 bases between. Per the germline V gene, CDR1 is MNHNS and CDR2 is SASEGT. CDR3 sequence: CASRPQASSYEQYF. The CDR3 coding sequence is TGTGCCAGCAGACCCCAGGCCAGTTCCTACGAGCAGTACTTC.

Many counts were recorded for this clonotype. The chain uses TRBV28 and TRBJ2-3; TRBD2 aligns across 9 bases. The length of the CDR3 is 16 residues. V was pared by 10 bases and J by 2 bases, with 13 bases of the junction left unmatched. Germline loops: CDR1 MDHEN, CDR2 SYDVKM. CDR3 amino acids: CATSVYAGGYTDTQYF. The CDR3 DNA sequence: TGTGCCACCTCAGTTTACGCGGGAGGGTACACAGATACGCAGTATTTT.

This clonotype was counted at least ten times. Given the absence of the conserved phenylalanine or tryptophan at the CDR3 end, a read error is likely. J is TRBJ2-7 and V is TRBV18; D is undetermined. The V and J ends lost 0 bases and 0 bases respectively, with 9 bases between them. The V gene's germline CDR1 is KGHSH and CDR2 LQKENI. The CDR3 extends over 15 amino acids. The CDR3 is CASSPPQFSSYEQYL. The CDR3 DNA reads TGTGCCAGCTCACCACCCCAGTTTTCCTCCTACGAGCAGTACCTC.

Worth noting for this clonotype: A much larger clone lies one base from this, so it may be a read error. The CDR3 reads CASSQVSHRAPDTQYF. DNA for the CDR3: TGTGCCAGCAGCCAAGTCTCCCACAGGGCCCCAGATACGCAGTATTTT. J is TRBJ2-3 and V is TRBV14; possible D gene TRBD1, 6 bases. CDR3 length equals 16 residues. Germline values: CDR1 SGHDN, CDR2 FVKESK. The V gene lost 1 base and the J gene lost 4 bases, with 15 bases spanning the gap.

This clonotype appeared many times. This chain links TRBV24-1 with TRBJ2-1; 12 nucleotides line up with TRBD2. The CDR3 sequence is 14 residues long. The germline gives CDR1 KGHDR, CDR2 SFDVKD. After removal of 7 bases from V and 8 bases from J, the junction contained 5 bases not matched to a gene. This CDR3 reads CATRTSGRMDEQFF. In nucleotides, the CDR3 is TGTGCCACCAGGACTAGCGGGAGAATGGATGAGCAGTTCTTC.

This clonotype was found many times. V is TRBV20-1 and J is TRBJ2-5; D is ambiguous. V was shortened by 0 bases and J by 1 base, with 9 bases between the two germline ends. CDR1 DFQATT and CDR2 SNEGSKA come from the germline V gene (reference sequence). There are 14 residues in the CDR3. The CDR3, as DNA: TGCAGTGCTAGAGATTTAGGCAGCCAAGAGACCCAGTACTTC. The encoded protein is CSARDLGSQETQYF.

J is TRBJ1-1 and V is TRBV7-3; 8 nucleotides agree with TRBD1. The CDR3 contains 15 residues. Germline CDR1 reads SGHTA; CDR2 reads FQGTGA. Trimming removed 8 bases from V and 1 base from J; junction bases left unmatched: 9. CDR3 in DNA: TGTGCCAGCGCTGTACAGGGGGGCAGGAACACTGAAGCTTTCTTT. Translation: CASAVQGGRNTEAFF.

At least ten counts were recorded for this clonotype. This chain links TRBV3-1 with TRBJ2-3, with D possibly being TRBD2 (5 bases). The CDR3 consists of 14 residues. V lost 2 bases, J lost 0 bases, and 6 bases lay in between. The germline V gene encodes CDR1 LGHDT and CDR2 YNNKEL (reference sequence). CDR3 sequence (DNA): TGTGCCAGCAGCCAACGGGAAAGCACAGATACGCAGTATTTT. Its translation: CASSQRESTDTQYF.

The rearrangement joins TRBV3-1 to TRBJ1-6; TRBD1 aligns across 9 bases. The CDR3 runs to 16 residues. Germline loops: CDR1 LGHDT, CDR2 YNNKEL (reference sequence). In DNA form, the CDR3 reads TGTGACATTTGTCGGGACAGGGTGATGAGGAGTTCACCCCTCCACTTT. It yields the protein CDICRDRVMRSSPLHF.

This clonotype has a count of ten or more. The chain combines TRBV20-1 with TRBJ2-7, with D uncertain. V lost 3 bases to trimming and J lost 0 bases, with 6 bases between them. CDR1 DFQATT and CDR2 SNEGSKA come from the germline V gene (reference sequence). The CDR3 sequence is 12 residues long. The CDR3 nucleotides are TGCAGTGCTAGGCGTACCTCCTACGAGCAGTACTTC. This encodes CSARRTSYEQYF.

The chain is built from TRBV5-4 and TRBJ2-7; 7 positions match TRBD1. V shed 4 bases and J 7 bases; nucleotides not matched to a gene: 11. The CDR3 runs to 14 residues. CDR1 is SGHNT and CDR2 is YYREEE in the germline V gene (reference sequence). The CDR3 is CASSVDRAQGEQYF. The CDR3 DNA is TGTGCCAGCAGCGTAGACAGGGCGCAGGGGGAGCAGTACTTC. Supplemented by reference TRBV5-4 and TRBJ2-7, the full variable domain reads ETGVTQSPTHLIKTRGQQVTLRCSSQSGHNTVSWYQQALGQGPQFIFQYYREEENGRGNFPPRFSGLQFPNYSSELNVNALELDDSALYLCASSVDRAQGEQYFGPGTRLTVT.

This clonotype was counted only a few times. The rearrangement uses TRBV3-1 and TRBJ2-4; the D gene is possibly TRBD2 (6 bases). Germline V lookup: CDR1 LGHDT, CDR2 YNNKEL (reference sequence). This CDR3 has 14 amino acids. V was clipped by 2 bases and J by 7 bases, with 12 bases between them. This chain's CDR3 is CASSQPREENIQYF. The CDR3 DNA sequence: TGTGCCAGCAGCCAACCCAGGGAGGAGAACATTCAGTACTTC. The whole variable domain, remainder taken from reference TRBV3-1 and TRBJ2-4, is DTAVSQTPKYLVTQMGNDKSIKCEQNLGHDTMYWYKQDSKKFLKIMFSYNNKELIINETVPNRFSPKSPDKAHLNLHINSLELGDSAVYFCASSQPREENIQYFGAGTRLSVL.

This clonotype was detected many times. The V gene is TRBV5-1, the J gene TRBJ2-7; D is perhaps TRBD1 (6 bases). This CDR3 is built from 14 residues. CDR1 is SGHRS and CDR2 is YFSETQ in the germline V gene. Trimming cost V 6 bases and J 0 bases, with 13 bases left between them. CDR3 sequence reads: CASNNEGVSYEQYF. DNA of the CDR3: TGCGCCAGCAATAATGAGGGGGTCTCCTACGAGCAGTACTTC.

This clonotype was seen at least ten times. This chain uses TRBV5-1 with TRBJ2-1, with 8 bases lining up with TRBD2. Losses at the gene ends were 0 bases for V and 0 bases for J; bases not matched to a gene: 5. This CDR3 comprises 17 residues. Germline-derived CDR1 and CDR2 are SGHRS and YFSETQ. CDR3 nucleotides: TGCGCCAGCAGCTTGGTAGCTAGCGGGCGCTCCTACAATGAGCAGTTCTTC. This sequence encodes CASSLVASGRSYNEQFF.

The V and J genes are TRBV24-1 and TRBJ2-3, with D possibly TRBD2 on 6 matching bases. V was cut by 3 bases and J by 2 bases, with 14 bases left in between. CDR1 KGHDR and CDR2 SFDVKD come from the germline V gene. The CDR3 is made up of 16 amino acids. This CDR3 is CATSDPPGDTTDTQYF. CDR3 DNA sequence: TGTGCCACCAGTGATCCCCCGGGGGATACCACAGATACGCAGTATTTT.

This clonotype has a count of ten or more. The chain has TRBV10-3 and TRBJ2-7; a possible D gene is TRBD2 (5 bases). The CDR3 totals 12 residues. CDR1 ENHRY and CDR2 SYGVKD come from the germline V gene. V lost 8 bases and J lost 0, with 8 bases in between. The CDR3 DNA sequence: TGTGCCATCGGAGGTGACTCCTACGAGCAGTACTTC. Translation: CAIGGDSYEQYF.

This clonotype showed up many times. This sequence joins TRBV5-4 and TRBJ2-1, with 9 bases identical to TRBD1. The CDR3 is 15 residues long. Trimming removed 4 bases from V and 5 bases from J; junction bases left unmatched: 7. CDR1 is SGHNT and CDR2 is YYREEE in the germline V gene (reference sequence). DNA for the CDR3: TGTGCCAGCAGCAGCCGGGACAGGGTACACAATGAGCAGTTCTTC. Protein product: CASSSRDRVHNEQFF.

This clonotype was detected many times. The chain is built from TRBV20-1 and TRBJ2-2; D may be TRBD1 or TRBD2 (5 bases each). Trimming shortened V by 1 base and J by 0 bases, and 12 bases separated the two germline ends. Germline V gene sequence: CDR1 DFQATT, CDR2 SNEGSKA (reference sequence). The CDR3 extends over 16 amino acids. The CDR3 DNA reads TGCAGTGCTAGAGGGAATGAGGGGTCGAACACCGGGGAGCTGTTTTTT. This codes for CSARGNEGSNTGELFF.